This entry concerns a single T cell receptor (beta chain). Germline loops: CDR1 MNHNY, CDR2 SVGAGI (reference sequence). V lost 2 bases and J 1 base, leaving 5 bases between the germline ends. The CDR3 has 13 residues. Several immunoSEQ 96-well plates shared each subset's DNA, each plate a replicate. Some clones are missing from TCRdb's copy, which holds only in-frame ones; the method was immunoSEQ multiplex PCR. Among about 560,000 clones listed, around 76% were seen once. The data were taken from a study of shared clonotypes between healthy human individuals. Study at large: A couple of women and a few men aged 18 to 49 served as donors.

Within Nashville, Tennessee resided all donors, each a Caucasian adult. Approximately 100 million PBMCs per unsorted sample were used for genomic DNA. The chain uses TRBV6-6 and TRBJ1-1; no clear D. The receptor was derived from a woman between 35 and 50 years old in good health. Some clones in this sample may be carry-over from other donors' samples. The sample comprised PBMCs. Here the CDR3 DNA reads TGTGCCAGCAGTTACGCACCGAACACTGAAGCTTTCTTT. This translates into CASSYAPNTEAFF.